The sequence of this T cell receptor (beta chain) was determined in a study of T-cell reconstitution after alpha-beta-depleted transplantation in children (dated by TCRdb to the mid-2010s). Study-wide context: Using TCR repertoire profiling, the study followed T-cell immune reconstitution in a quantitative way in children after TCRalphabeta/CD19-depleted allogeneic hematopoietic cell transplantation.

From the cysteine through the phenylalanine, the CDR3 covers 14 amino acids. Only CDR3 DNA is held: 42 bases, read in frame from base 1. Trimming takes 6 bases off V and 3 bases off J; junction bases not matched to a gene: 7. Via the germline V gene (reference sequence), CDR1 is MNHEY and CDR2 SMNVEV. This clonotype was seen a handful of times. Its antigen is still unknown. No clone much larger than this one lies a single base away; base qualities are absent. The protocol used for the library was PCR. Sequencing used an Illumina HiSeq 2500. TCR libraries were prepared with molecular barcoding, using unique molecular identifiers to normalize TCRbeta repertoire quantification. TCRdb passed the public sequencing reads through fastp at Q25 and MiXCR, retaining productive beta sequences. Identical CDR3 proteins give one entry, which carries the most common genes and DNA. Across this sample there are 450,000 to 600,000 distinct CDR3 sequences, with around 17% seen only once. Of the sample, more than 2.5% is held by the ten largest clones.

In this chain, TRBV27 is recombined with TRBJ2-7; 8 of the junction bases match TRBD1. The sequenced sample was PBMCs from the stem cell graft donor, obtained from the stem cell graft. The sequence was obtained from a human donor who donated a stem cell graft to a child with acute lymphoblastic leukemia. The bases are TGTGCCAGCAGAGACAGGGGTTTTATCTACGAGCAGTACTTC. The resulting protein is CASRDRGFIYEQYF.